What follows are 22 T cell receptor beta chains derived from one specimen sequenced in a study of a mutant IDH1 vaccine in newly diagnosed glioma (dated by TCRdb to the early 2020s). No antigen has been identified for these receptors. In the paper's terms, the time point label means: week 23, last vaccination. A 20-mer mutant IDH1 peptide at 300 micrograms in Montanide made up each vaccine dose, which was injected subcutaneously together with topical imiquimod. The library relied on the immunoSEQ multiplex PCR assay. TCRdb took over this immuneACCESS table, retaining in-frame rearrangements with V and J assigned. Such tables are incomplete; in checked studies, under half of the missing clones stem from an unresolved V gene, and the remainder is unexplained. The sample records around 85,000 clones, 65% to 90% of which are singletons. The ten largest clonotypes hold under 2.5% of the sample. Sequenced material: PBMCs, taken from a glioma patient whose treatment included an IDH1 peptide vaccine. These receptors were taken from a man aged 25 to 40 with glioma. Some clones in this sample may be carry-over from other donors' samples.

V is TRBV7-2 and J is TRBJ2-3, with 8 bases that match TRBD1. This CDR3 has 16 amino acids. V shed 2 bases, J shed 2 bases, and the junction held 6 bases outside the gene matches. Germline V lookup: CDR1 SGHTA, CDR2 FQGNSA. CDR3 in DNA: TGTGCCAGCAGCTTACTAGGGACAGGCAACACAGATACGCAGTATTTT. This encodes CASSLLGTGNTDTQYF.

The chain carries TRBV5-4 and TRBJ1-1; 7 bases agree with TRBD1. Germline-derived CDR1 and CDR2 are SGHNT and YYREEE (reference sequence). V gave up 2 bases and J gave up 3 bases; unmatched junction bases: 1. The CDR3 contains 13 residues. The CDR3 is CASSFDRDTEAFF. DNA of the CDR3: TGTGCCAGCAGCTTTGACAGGGACACTGAAGCTTTCTTT.

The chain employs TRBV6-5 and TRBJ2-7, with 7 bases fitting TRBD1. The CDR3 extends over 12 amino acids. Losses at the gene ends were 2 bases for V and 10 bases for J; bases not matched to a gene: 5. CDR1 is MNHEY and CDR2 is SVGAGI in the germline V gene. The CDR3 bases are TGTGCCAGCAGTTACGCGACAGGGATACAGTACTTC. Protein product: CASSYATGIQYF.

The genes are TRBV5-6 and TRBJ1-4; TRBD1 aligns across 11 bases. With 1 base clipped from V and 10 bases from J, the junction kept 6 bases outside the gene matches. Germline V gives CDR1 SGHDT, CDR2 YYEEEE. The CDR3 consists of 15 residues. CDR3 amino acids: CASSLSGTGGGKLFF. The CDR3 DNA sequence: TGTGCCAGCAGCTTGTCCGGGACAGGGGGTGGAAAACTGTTTTTT.

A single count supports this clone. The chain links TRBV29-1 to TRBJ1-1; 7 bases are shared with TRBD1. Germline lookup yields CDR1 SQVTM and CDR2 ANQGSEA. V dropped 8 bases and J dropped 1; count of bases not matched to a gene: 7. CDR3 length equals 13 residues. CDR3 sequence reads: CSFSRGGNTEAFF. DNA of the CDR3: TGCAGCTTCTCCAGGGGGGGGAACACTGAAGCTTTCTTT.

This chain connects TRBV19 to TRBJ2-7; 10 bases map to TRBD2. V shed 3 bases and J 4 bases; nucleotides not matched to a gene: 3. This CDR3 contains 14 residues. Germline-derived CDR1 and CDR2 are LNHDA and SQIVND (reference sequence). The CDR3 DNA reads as TGTGCCAGTAGTATTAGCGGGAGGCTATACGAGCAGTACTTC. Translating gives CASSISGRLYEQYF.

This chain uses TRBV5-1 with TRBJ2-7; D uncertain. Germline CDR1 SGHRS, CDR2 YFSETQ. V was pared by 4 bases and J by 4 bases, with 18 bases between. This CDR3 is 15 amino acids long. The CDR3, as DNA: TGCGCCAGCAGCACAGCCGAGGCTCCCGTTTACGAGCAGTACTTC. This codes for CASSTAEAPVYEQYF.

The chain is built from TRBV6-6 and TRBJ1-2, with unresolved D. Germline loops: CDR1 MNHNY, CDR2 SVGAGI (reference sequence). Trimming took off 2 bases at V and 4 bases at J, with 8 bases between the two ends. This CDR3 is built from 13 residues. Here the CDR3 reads CASSYRQAYGYTF. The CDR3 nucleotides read TGTGCCAGCAGTTACAGGCAGGCCTATGGCTACACCTTC.

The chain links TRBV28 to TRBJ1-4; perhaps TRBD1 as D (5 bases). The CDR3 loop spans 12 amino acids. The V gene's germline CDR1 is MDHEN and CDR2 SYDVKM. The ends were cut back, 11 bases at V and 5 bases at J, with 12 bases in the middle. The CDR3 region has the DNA TGTGCCGCGGGCAGGGTGAATGAAAAACTGTTTTTT. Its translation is CAAGRVNEKLFF.

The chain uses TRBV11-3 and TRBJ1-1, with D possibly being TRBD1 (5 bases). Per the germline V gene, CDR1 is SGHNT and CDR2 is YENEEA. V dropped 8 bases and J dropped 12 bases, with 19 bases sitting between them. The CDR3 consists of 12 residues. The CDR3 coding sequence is TGTGCCAGCTTGAAGGGGCGCGGATGGCCTTTCTTT. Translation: CASLKGRGWPFF.

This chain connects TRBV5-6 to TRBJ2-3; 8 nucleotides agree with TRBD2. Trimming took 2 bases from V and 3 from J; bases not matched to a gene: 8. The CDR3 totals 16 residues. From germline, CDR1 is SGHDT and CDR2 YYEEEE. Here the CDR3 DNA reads TGTGCCAGCAGCTTACCCTCGGGACTAGGAACAGATACGCAGTATTTT. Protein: CASSLPSGLGTDTQYF.

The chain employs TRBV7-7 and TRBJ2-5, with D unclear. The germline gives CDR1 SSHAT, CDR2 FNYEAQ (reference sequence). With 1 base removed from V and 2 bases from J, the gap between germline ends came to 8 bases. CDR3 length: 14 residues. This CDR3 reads CASSLGAVQETQYF. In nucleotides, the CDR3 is TGTGCCAGCAGCTTAGGGGCGGTACAAGAGACCCAGTACTTC.

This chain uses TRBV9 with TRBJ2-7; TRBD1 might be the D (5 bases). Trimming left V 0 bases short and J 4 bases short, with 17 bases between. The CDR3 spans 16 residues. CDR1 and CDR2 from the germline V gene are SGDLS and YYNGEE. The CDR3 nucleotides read TGTGCCAGCAGCGTAGGGTCGCAGGGAAGGTCATACGAGCAGTACTTC. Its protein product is CASSVGSQGRSYEQYF.

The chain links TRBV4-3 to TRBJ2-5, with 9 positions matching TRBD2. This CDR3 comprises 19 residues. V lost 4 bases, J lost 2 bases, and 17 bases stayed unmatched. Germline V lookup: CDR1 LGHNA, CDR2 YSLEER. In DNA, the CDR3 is TGCGCCAGCAGCCCCCCCTCCCCTAGCGGGGCAAAATATCAAGAGACCCAGTACTTC. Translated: CASSPPSPSGAKYQETQYF.

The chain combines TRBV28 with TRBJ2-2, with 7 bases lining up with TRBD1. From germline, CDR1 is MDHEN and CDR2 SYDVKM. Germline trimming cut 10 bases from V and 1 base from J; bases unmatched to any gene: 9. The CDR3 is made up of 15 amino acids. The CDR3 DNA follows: TGTGCCACCCTATACCGGACAGGGAACACCGGGGAGCTGTTTTTT. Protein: CATLYRTGNTGELFF.

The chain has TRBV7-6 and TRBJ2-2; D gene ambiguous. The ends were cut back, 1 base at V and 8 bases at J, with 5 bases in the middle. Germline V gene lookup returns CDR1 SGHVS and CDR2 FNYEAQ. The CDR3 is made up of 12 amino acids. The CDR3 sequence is CASSLEVGELFF. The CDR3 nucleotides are TGTGCCAGCAGCTTAGAGGTTGGGGAGCTGTTTTTT.

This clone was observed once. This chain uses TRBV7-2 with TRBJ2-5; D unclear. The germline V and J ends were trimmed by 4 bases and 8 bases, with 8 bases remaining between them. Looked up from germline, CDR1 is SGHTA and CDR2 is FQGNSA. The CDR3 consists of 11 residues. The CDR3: CASSSYFTQYF. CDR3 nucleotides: TGTGCCAGCAGCTCCTATTTCACCCAGTACTTC.

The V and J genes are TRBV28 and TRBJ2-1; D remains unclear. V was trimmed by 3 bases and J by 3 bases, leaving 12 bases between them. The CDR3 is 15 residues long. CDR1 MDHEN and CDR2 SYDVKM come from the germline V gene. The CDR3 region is CASSFGPLDYNEQFF. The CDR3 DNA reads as TGTGCCAGCAGTTTCGGACCATTGGACTACAATGAGCAGTTCTTC.

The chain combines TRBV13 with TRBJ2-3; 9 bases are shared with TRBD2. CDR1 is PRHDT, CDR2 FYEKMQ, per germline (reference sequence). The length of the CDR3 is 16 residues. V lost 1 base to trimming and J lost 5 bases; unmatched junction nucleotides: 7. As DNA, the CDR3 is TGTGCCAGCAGCTTAGAGCGGGGGGTAGGTGGAGATACGCAGTATTTT. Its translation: CASSLERGVGGDTQYF.

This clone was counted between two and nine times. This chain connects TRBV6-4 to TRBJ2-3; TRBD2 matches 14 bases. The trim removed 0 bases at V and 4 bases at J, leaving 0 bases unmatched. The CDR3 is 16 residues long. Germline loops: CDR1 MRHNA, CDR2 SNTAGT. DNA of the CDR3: TGTGCCAGCAGTGACTCGACTAGCGGGGGGGCAGATACGCAGTATTTT. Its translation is CASSDSTSGGADTQYF.

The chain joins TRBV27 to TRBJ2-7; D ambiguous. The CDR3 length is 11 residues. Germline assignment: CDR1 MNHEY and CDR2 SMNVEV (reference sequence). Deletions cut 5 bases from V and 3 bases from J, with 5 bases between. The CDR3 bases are TGTGCCAGCAGTAAACACTACGAGCAGTACTTC. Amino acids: CASSKHYEQYF.

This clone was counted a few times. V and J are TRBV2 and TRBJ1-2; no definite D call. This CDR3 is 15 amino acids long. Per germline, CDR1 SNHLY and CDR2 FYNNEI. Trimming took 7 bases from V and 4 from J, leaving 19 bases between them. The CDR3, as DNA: TGTGCCAGCACCGAGACCCAAGGAGGTGGCTATGGCTACACCTTC. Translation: CASTETQGGGYGYTF.